This T cell receptor beta chain appears in the sequencing data of a study of naive and memory T cell subsets. Four PCR rounds used nested alpha and beta constant region primers plus the SP2 primer. Alpha and beta constant region primers primed reverse transcription for blood and skin samples. TCRdb re-called the UMI-ligation and nested PCR reads with MiXCR, one entry per CDR3 protein. This sample carries around 35,000 distinct CDR3 sequences, 9.5% to 11% of them seen once, and the ten largest clones take 3.5% to 5%. The CDR3 has 14 amino acids. V was shortened by 4 bases and J by 11 bases, with 18 bases between the two germline ends. As to treatment: skin biopsy from PPD injection site in Mantoux-positive individual. An oligonucleotide containing a UMI was ligated to the 3' end of TCR cDNA. This clonotype was seen just once.

The sequence derives from an adult in good health. The material was skin, obtained from a tuberculin skin test site. The chain combines TRBV12-3 or TRBV12-4 with TRBJ1-5, with D possibly TRBD1 on 5 matching bases. CDR3 region: CASSWGPGEQAQHF. The CDR3 DNA sequence: TGTGCCAGCAGTTGGGGCCCCGGGGAGCAGGCCCAGCATTTT.